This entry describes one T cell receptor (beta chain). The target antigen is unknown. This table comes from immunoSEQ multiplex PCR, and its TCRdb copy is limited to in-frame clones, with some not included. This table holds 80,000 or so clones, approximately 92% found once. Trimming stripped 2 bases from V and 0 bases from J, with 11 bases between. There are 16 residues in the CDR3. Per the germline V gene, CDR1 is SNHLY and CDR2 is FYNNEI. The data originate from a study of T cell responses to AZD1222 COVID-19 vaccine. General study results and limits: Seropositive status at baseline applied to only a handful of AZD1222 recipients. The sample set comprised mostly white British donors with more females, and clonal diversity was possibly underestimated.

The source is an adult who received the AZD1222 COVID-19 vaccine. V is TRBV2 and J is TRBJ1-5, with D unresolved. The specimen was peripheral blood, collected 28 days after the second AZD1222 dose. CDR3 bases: TGTGCCAGCAGTGAATGGAGACAAAATAGCAATCAGCCCCAGCATTTT. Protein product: CASSEWRQNSNQPQHF.